These 29 T cell receptor beta chains share one sample of origin, sequenced in a study of naive and memory T cell subsets. Both TRBC1 and TRBC2 were covered by a beta constant-region primer of two equimolar oligonucleotides. MiXCR, applied by TCRdb to the UMI-ligation and nested PCR reads, yields one record per CDR3 protein. The data show 120,000 to 150,000 distinct CDR3 sequences, about 18% seen once. What was sequenced was naive CD4+ T cells from blood. The receptors were sampled from a human donor in good health.

The sample holds many counts of this clonotype. The chain has TRBV29-1 and TRBJ2-5; no reliable D call. CDR1 and CDR2 from the germline V gene are SQVTM and ANQGSEA. The V end lost 4 bases, the J end lost 4 bases, and 16 bases lay between the germline ends. This CDR3 is 14 amino acids long. As DNA, the CDR3 is TGCAGCGTTGTAAGGCTTTTGAGTAGAGAGACCCAGTACTTC. Residues: CSVVRLLSRETQYF.

This clonotype was counted between two and nine times. The chain couples TRBV12-5 to TRBJ1-5; D is perhaps TRBD1 (6 bases). The CDR3 runs 15 residues. Germline CDR1 is LGHNT and CDR2 is FRNRAP. Trimming removed 1 base from V and 4 bases from J, with 11 bases in between. CDR3 sequence: CASGLGTGINQPQHF. DNA for the CDR3: TGTGCTAGTGGTTTGGGAACAGGGATTAATCAGCCCCAGCATTTT.

This chain joins TRBV29-1 and TRBJ2-7, with 10 bases aligning to TRBD2. With 7 bases clipped from V and 3 bases from J, the junction kept 6 bases outside the gene matches. This CDR3 contains 13 residues. Germline assignment: CDR1 SQVTM and CDR2 ANQGSEA. The CDR3: CSAGIAGGYEQYF. The CDR3 DNA sequence: TGCAGCGCTGGAATAGCGGGAGGCTACGAGCAGTACTTC.

At least ten counts were recorded for this clonotype. This chain uses TRBV6-5 with TRBJ2-1, with 13 bases that match TRBD2. Germline V gives CDR1 MNHEY, CDR2 SVGAGI. This CDR3 is built from 16 residues. J gave up 8 bases and V 1 base, and 5 bases lay outside the gene matches. The CDR3 nucleotides read TGTGCCAGCAGTTACTACGGGACTAGCGGGACCTATGAGCAGTTCTTC. It yields the protein CASSYYGTSGTYEQFF.

This clonotype has a handful of counts. The chain links TRBV20-1 to TRBJ1-1, with D possibly TRBD1 on 5 matching bases. The germline V and J ends were trimmed by 1 base and 2 bases, with 14 bases remaining between them. Germline values: CDR1 DFQATT, CDR2 SNEGSKA (reference sequence). This CDR3 comprises 15 residues. The CDR3 coding sequence is TGCAGTGCTAGAGTGGGGCCTGGTTACAACACTGAAGCTTTCTTT. Its translation: CSARVGPGYNTEAFF.

The chain carries TRBV5-1 and TRBJ2-6; a weak D match, TRBD1 (6 bases). The length of the CDR3 is 16 residues. Germline CDR1 reads SGHRS; CDR2 reads YFSETQ. Trimming pared 2 bases from V and 3 bases from J, leaving 12 bases between. CDR3 in DNA: TGCGCCAGCAGCTTCACAGGGATAGATGGGGCCAACGTCCTGACTTTC. Translating gives CASSFTGIDGANVLTF.

This clonotype was detected only a few times. The V and J genes are TRBV5-5 and TRBJ2-7; TRBD2 agrees at 12 bases. Germline CDR1 and CDR2: SGHKS and YYEKEE (reference sequence). This CDR3 is built from 17 residues. Trimming removed 0 bases from V and 1 base from J; junction bases left unmatched: 5. Here the CDR3 reads CASSLAVTSGRSYEQYF. The CDR3 region has the DNA TGTGCCAGCAGCTTGGCGGTGACTAGCGGGAGATCCTACGAGCAGTACTTC.

The table lists this clonotype with a few counts. The V call is TRBV12-3 or TRBV12-4, the J call TRBJ2-6; 9 bases map to TRBD2. This CDR3 region has 18 residues. Trimming took 6 bases from V and 3 from J; bases not matched to a gene: 12. CDR3 nucleotide sequence: TGTGCCAGCAGCCCGCGGGGGGGCGCATTCGGTGGGGCCAACGTCCTGACTTTC. It yields the protein CASSPRGGAFGGANVLTF.

The chain links TRBV30 to TRBJ1-2; 7 bases agree with TRBD1. The V segment lost 2 bases and the J segment 6 bases; nucleotides outside the gene matches: 6. This CDR3 has 13 amino acids. In germline, CDR1 is GTSNPN, CDR2 SVGIG (reference sequence). CDR3 bases: TGTGCCTGGAGTCGGGACAGCCGCCATGGCTACACCTTC. It codes for CAWSRDSRHGYTF.

This chain links TRBV10-2 with TRBJ2-1, with 9 bases lining up with TRBD2. Germline lookup yields CDR1 WSHSY and CDR2 SAAADI. Germline trimming cut 6 bases from V and 2 bases from J; bases unmatched to any gene: 5. The CDR3 has 15 residues. CDR3 coding DNA: TGCGCCAGCAGCAGACTAGCGGACCCCTACAATGAGCAGTTCTTC. Its translation: CASSRLADPYNEQFF.

This clonotype was seen many times. The rearrangement joins TRBV5-1 to TRBJ2-1, with D possibly matching TRBD2 (6 bases). The CDR3 has 14 residues. From germline, CDR1 is SGHRS and CDR2 YFSETQ. Trimming took 0 bases from V and 5 from J, leaving 9 bases between them. The CDR3 DNA reads TGCGCCAGCAGCTTGGACGGGAGCGACAATGAGCAGTTCTTC. Protein: CASSLDGSDNEQFF. Looking up the rest from reference TRBV5-1 and TRBJ2-1 gives the full variable domain: KAGVTQTPRYLIKTRGQQVTLSCSPISGHRSVSWYQQTPGQGLQFLFEYFSETQRNKGNFPGRFSGRQFSNSRSEMNVSTLELGDSALYLCASSLDGSDNEQFFGPGTRLTVL.

This clonotype was counted between two and nine times. This sequence joins TRBV2 and TRBJ1-5, with 7 bases lining up with TRBD1. CDR1 is SNHLY and CDR2 is FYNNEI in the germline V gene. This CDR3 has 17 amino acids. With V trimmed by 4 bases and J by 0 bases, 9 bases remained unmatched. The CDR3 sequence is CASSGNRGTDSNQPQHF. In DNA, the CDR3 is TGTGCCAGCAGTGGGAACCGAGGGACAGATAGCAATCAGCCCCAGCATTTT. Full variable domain (outside the CDR3, taken from reference TRBV2 and TRBJ1-5): EPEVTQTPSHQVTQMGQEVILRCVPISNHLYFYWYRQILGQKVEFLVSFYNNEISEKSEIFDDQFSVERPDGSNFTLKIRSTKLEDSAMYFCASSGNRGTDSNQPQHFGDGTRLSIL.

This clonotype came up a few times. V and J are TRBV6-1 and TRBJ1-5, with TRBD1 as a possible D gene (6 bases). Trimming shortened V by 5 bases and J by 1 base, and 27 bases separated the two germline ends. The V gene's germline CDR1 is MNHNS and CDR2 SASEGT. The CDR3 has 20 residues. DNA for the CDR3: TGTGCCAGCAGTAACCAGGTGGGGGGGGCGGTTGGTTGGAGCAATCAGCCCCAGCATTTT. Translating it yields CASSNQVGGAVGWSNQPQHF.

The CDR3 spells CASSSRTLAERDTQYF. For the CDR3, the DNA is TGTGCCAGCAGCTCTAGGACCCTGGCGGAGCGGGATACGCAGTATTTT. The chain joins TRBV7-9 to TRBJ2-3; TRBD2 is a possible D gene (5 bases). The CDR3 sequence is 16 residues long. Per the germline V gene, CDR1 is SEHNR and CDR2 is FQNEAQ (reference sequence). V lost 4 bases, J lost 6 bases, and 20 bases lay in between.

The table lists this clonotype with a few counts. The CDR3 DNA reads TGTGCCAGCAGTTACTCCGCGCGGGCAGGGGGTAAAGGTCAGCCCCAGCATTTT. Its translation: CASSYSARAGGKGQPQHF. The rearrangement joins TRBV6-5 to TRBJ1-5; 7 bases line up with TRBD1. The CDR3 spans 18 residues. The V gene's germline CDR1 is MNHEY and CDR2 SVGAGI. V shed 0 bases, J shed 6 bases, and the junction held 14 bases outside the gene matches.

This rearrangement joins TRBV28 to TRBJ1-2, with unresolved D. The CDR3 covers 14 residues. Looked up from germline, CDR1 is MDHEN and CDR2 is SYDVKM. Trimming removed 3 bases at V and 4 bases at J, with 12 bases between. This chain's CDR3 is CASSLGKGGYGYTF. For the CDR3, the DNA is TGTGCCAGCAGTTTGGGAAAGGGTGGCTATGGCTACACCTTC.

This clonotype was seen a handful of times. The chain uses TRBV5-5 and TRBJ2-7; 7 bases agree with TRBD2. The V gene's germline CDR1 is SGHKS and CDR2 YYEKEE (reference sequence). The CDR3 covers 14 residues. J was trimmed by 2 bases and V by 1 base; bases with no gene match: 3. As DNA, the CDR3 is TGTGCCAGCAGCTTGCCGGGAGGTACCTACGAGCAGTACTTC. Its protein product is CASSLPGGTYEQYF.

CDR3 sequence (DNA): TGTGCCAGCAGACGGAGTCCCACAGATACGCAGTATTTT. It yields the protein CASRRSPTDTQYF. The rearrangement links TRBV12-3 or TRBV12-4 to TRBJ2-3; D unclear. V lost 6 bases, J lost 2 bases, and 9 bases lay in between. The CDR3 totals 13 residues.

This clonotype appeared a few times. The chain carries TRBV7-2 and TRBJ2-3, with D possibly matching TRBD2 (6 bases). Germline-derived CDR1 and CDR2 are SGHTA and FQGNSA. The CDR3 runs 15 residues. V was pared by 5 bases and J by 0 bases, with 12 bases between. CDR3: CASSPFGTSTDTQYF. DNA for the CDR3: TGTGCCAGCAGCCCATTCGGGACTAGCACAGATACGCAGTATTTT.

This clonotype was found a few times. The J gene is TRBJ2-1, the V gene TRBV5-4; 10 nucleotides line up with TRBD1. Per the germline V gene, CDR1 is SGHNT and CDR2 is YYREEE (reference sequence). The CDR3 has 19 amino acids. The ends lost 4 bases at V and 12 bases at J; junction bases unmatched: 25. For the CDR3, the DNA is TGTGCCAGCAGCCCTCCCCGGACAGGGGGGTCGGTCTCGCGGTTTGGGCAGTTCTTC. This sequence encodes CASSPPRTGGSVSRFGQFF.

V and J are TRBV20-1 and TRBJ2-3, with D tentatively TRBD1 or TRBD2 (6 bases each). From germline, CDR1 is DFQATT and CDR2 SNEGSKA (reference sequence). The CDR3 has 16 residues. The V and J ends lost 6 bases and 0 bases respectively, with 19 bases between them. The CDR3 sequence is CSAPSPGAASTDTQYF. CDR3 DNA: TGCAGTGCCCCCTCTCCGGGGGCTGCTAGCACAGATACGCAGTATTTT.

This clonotype was detected a few times. The rearrangement links TRBV29-1 to TRBJ2-7; D remains unclear. CDR1 and CDR2 from the germline V gene are SQVTM and ANQGSEA. The CDR3 length is 11 residues. V was cut by 6 bases and J by 4 bases, with 10 bases left in between. In nucleotides, the CDR3 is TGCAGCGTGGGCCTCGAGTACGAGCAGTACTTC. This translates into CSVGLEYEQYF.

There are a few counts of this clonotype. The rearrangement uses TRBV20-1 and TRBJ2-5; D gene ambiguous. The germline V gene has CDR1 DFQATT and CDR2 SNEGSKA (reference sequence). This CDR3 region has 14 residues. V was trimmed by 5 bases and J by 0 bases, leaving 13 bases between them. CDR3 sequence: CSAQQDSYQETQYF. In DNA form, the CDR3 reads TGCAGTGCTCAACAAGACTCGTACCAAGAGACCCAGTACTTC.

This clonotype has more than one count but fewer than ten. CDR3 residues: CASSFQLGEKLFF. CDR3 nucleotides: TGTGCCAGCAGTTTCCAACTCGGTGAAAAACTGTTTTTT. The chain carries TRBV12-3 or TRBV12-4 and TRBJ1-4; no definite D call. The CDR3 is 13 amino acids. Trimming took 3 bases from V and 7 from J, leaving 9 bases between them.

The chain carries TRBV20-1 and TRBJ2-1; perhaps TRBD2 as D (6 bases). The CDR3 length is 17 residues. V was shortened by 6 bases and J by 0 bases, with 21 bases between the two germline ends. Germline assignment: CDR1 DFQATT and CDR2 SNEGSKA (reference sequence). The CDR3 DNA follows: TGCAGTGCCTCTCCCATATTAGCGGCAAGCTCCTACAATGAGCAGTTCTTC. Protein: CSASPILAASSYNEQFF.

There are many counts of this clonotype. The rearrangement uses TRBV20-1 and TRBJ2-5; 7 bases are shared with TRBD2. With V trimmed by 2 bases and J by 2 bases, 8 bases remained unmatched. The CDR3 is 15 amino acids. CDR1 DFQATT and CDR2 SNEGSKA come from the germline V gene (reference sequence). The CDR3 spells CSARKPGLTQETQYF. The CDR3 DNA reads as TGCAGTGCTAGAAAACCGGGACTAACTCAAGAGACCCAGTACTTC.

This clonotype came up a few times. This rearrangement joins TRBV11-1 to TRBJ2-1, with 7 bases matching TRBD2. With V trimmed by 7 bases and J by 9 bases, 21 bases remained unmatched. CDR1 and CDR2 from the germline V gene are SGHAT and FQDESV (reference sequence). The CDR3 extends over 17 amino acids. For the CDR3, the DNA is TGTGCCAGCAATTTAGCGGGCCCCAGAGGATTGCGGAGTGAGCAGTTCTTC. This sequence encodes CASNLAGPRGLRSEQFF.

The chain recombines TRBV20-1 with TRBJ1-6; 7 nucleotides match TRBD1. Germline trimming cut 0 bases from V and 5 bases from J; bases unmatched to any gene: 7. CDR3 length: 16 residues. Germline CDR1 DFQATT, CDR2 SNEGSKA (reference sequence). The chain's CDR3 is CSAREFDRADNSPLHF. CDR3 coding DNA: TGCAGTGCTAGAGAGTTTGACAGGGCCGATAATTCACCCCTCCACTTT.

The table lists this clonotype with a few counts. The gene calls are TRBV10-3 and TRBJ1-3; D is ambiguous. There are 17 residues in the CDR3. CDR1 and CDR2 (germline): ENHRY, SYGVKD. V dropped 4 bases and J dropped 0 bases, with 16 bases sitting between them. Here the CDR3 reads CAISGPTPTYSGNTIYF. For the CDR3, the DNA is TGTGCCATCAGTGGGCCGACACCAACTTACTCTGGAAACACCATATATTTT.